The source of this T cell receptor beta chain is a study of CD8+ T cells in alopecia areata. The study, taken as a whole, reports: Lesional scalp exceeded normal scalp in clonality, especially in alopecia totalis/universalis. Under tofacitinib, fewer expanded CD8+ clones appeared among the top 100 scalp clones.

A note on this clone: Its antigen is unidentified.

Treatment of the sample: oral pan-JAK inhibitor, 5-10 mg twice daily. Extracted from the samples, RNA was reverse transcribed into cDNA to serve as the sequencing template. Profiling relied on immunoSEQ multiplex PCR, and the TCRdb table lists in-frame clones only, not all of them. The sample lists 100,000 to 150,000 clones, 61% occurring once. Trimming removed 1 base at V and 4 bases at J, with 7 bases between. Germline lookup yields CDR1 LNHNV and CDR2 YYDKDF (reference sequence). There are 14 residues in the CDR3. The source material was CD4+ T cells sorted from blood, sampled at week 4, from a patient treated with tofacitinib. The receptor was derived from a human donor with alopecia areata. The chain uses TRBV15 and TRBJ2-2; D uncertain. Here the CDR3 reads CATSRVVGTGELFF. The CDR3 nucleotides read TGTGCCACCAGCAGAGTTGTTGGCACCGGGGAGCTGTTTTTT.